The next 17 T cell receptor beta chains were all read from a single sample in a study of Ad26.COV2.S vaccination and SARS-CoV-2 variants. Treatment defined: some 20 received Ad26.COV2.S at low or high dose, single or two shots; roughly five received placebo; per-sample allocation not given. Day 63 following the first vaccine or placebo injection was when the samples were taken. Only in-frame clones appear in the TCRdb table, and some are missing; sequencing was by immunoSEQ multiplex PCR. The repertoire includes about 500,000 clones, nearly 90% of them detected once, and roughly 1.7% sits in the top ten. The source was peripheral blood, collected in a trial of Ad26.COV2.S vaccine versus placebo. The source is a person aged 18 to 65 who received the Ad26.COV2.S COVID-19 vaccine or a placebo.

V usage is TRBV5-1 and J usage is TRBJ2-5; D call uncertain. The V end lost 3 bases, the J end lost 0 bases, and 3 bases lay between the germline ends. CDR1 is SGHRS, CDR2 YFSETQ, per germline. The CDR3 is 12 amino acids. Written as DNA, the CDR3 is TGCGCCAGCAGCTATGACCAAGAGACCCAGTACTTC. Its translation: CASSYDQETQYF.

The rearrangement uses TRBV6-1 and TRBJ2-7; D is possibly TRBD1 (6 bases). The V and J ends lost 3 bases and 2 bases respectively, with 11 bases between them. The CDR3 contains 14 residues. Germline assignment: CDR1 MNHNS and CDR2 SASEGT. CDR3 coding DNA: TGTGCCAGCAGTGACAATACAGGGACCTACGAGCAGTACTTC. This encodes CASSDNTGTYEQYF.

The chain links TRBV7-9 to TRBJ1-4; perhaps TRBD1 as D (5 bases). The CDR3 covers 14 residues. Trimming pared 5 bases from V and 8 bases from J, leaving 15 bases between. Germline V gene lookup returns CDR1 SEHNR and CDR2 FQNEAQ (reference sequence). CDR3 DNA sequence: TGTGCCAGCAGCCTACCGGGACCCTCAGAAAAACTGTTTTTT. Translation: CASSLPGPSEKLFF.

The sample holds a few counts of this clone. The genes are TRBV28 and TRBJ1-6; D gene uncertain. CDR3 length: 15 amino acids. Trimming shortened V by 3 bases and J by 8 bases, and 14 bases separated the two germline ends. In germline, CDR1 is MDHEN, CDR2 SYDVKM. The CDR3 region is CASSLGWVFDSPLHF. CDR3 DNA sequence: TGTGCCAGCAGTTTGGGGTGGGTTTTTGATTCACCCCTCCACTTT.

The gene calls are TRBV19 and TRBJ1-5; D is unclear. V was clipped by 3 bases and J by 1 base, with 10 bases between them. Germline V CDR1 and CDR2: LNHDA, SQIVND (reference sequence). The CDR3 spans 15 residues. CDR3 coding DNA: TGTGCCAGTAGTATCGGGCCCAAGAGCAATCAGCCCCAGCATTTT. Its protein is CASSIGPKSNQPQHF.

This clone has only one observation. This chain joins TRBV28 and TRBJ2-5; D not certain. This CDR3 comprises 12 residues. V shed 6 bases and J shed 5 bases, with 10 bases lying between them. Germline assignment: CDR1 MDHEN and CDR2 SYDVKM. The CDR3 reads CASSTLGETQYF. The DNA of the CDR3 is TGTGCCAGCAGCACCTTAGGGGAGACCCAGTACTTC.

The chain joins TRBV29-1 to TRBJ2-7; 7 bases fit TRBD2. The CDR3 covers 12 residues. J gave up 9 bases and V 4 bases, and 9 bases lay outside the gene matches. Germline loops: CDR1 SQVTM, CDR2 ANQGSEA. The CDR3 reads CSVASAGDAQYF. The CDR3 nucleotides are TGCAGCGTTGCCTCGGCGGGAGACGCGCAGTACTTC.

The rearrangement joins TRBV5-1 to TRBJ1-1; possibly TRBD1 for D (6 bases). CDR3 length equals 16 residues. Deletions cut 0 bases from V and 0 bases from J, with 12 bases between. Germline V lookup: CDR1 SGHRS, CDR2 YFSETQ. CDR3 bases: TGCGCCAGCAGCTTGGAGGCAGGGGCACTGAACACTGAAGCTTTCTTT. The encoded protein is CASSLEAGALNTEAFF.

The V and J genes are TRBV28 and TRBJ2-7; D ambiguous. Per germline, CDR1 MDHEN and CDR2 SYDVKM. CDR3 length equals 14 residues. Trimming cost V 3 bases and J 0 bases, with 9 bases left between them. CDR3 in amino acids: CASSFVGFSYEQYF. The CDR3 DNA is TGTGCCAGCAGTTTCGTAGGATTCTCCTACGAGCAGTACTTC.

This rearrangement joins TRBV6-5 to TRBJ1-1; no firm D call. The V gene's germline CDR1 is MNHEY and CDR2 SVGAGI. The CDR3 is 11 residues long. The V end lost 6 bases, the J end lost 4 bases, and 6 bases lay between the germline ends. DNA of the CDR3: TGTGCCAGCAGCTCCCCCACTGAAGCTTTCTTT. This codes for CASSSPTEAFF.

This clone was picked up a small number of times. V gene TRBV19 combines with J gene TRBJ2-2; 8 bases map to TRBD2. The junction had 10 bases not matched to a gene; V was cut back by 4 bases and J by 6 bases. Germline-derived CDR1 and CDR2 are LNHDA and SQIVND (reference sequence). This CDR3 spans 16 amino acids. As DNA, the CDR3 is TGTGCCAGTAGTACCCGACTAGCGAGGGCGCCCGGGGAGCTGTTTTTT. Translating it yields CASSTRLARAPGELFF.

The chain carries TRBV5-1 and TRBJ1-2; 9 bases fit TRBD1. V shed 4 bases and J 7 bases; nucleotides not matched to a gene: 8. CDR3 length equals 14 residues. Germline CDR1 is SGHRS and CDR2 is YFSETQ. CDR3 region: CASSLGTGSGGYTF. Here the CDR3 DNA reads TGCGCCAGCAGCCTTGGGACAGGGAGTGGTGGCTACACCTTC.

V is TRBV9 and J is TRBJ2-7; possible D gene TRBD2, 6 bases. Germline V gives CDR1 SGDLS, CDR2 YYNGEE. The CDR3 is 13 residues long. V lost 1 base and J lost 6, with 11 bases in between. The CDR3 protein is CASSVRRVGEQYF. The DNA of the CDR3 is TGTGCCAGCAGCGTAAGGAGGGTGGGCGAGCAGTACTTC.

The chain combines TRBV27 with TRBJ1-4; TRBD1 matches at 8 bases. The CDR3 has 15 residues. V lost 5 bases, J lost 8 bases, and 10 bases stayed unmatched. The germline V gene has CDR1 MNHEY and CDR2 SMNVEV (reference sequence). The CDR3 protein is CASSPRTGLWEKLFF. The CDR3, as DNA: TGTGCCAGCAGTCCTCGGACAGGGCTTTGGGAAAAACTGTTTTTT.

The J gene is TRBJ1-2, the V gene TRBV27; D call uncertain. The CDR3 totals 14 residues. V dropped 3 bases and J dropped 2 bases, with 10 bases sitting between them. Germline lookup yields CDR1 MNHEY and CDR2 SMNVEV (reference sequence). The chain's CDR3 is CASSLLGSNYGYTF. For the CDR3, the DNA is TGTGCCAGCAGTTTGTTAGGATCGAACTATGGCTACACCTTC.

The rearrangement joins TRBV7-9 to TRBJ2-3; D is undetermined. Germline CDR1 is SEHNR and CDR2 is FQNEAQ (reference sequence). Trimming took off 8 bases at V and 2 bases at J, with 8 bases between the two ends. This CDR3 region has 12 residues. Written as DNA, the CDR3 is TGTGCCAGCGGGCTCTTCACAGATACGCAGTATTTT. This translates into CASGLFTDTQYF.

The rearrangement links TRBV6-1 to TRBJ1-4; possible D gene TRBD1, 6 bases. CDR3 length: 17 amino acids. The germline V gene has CDR1 MNHNS and CDR2 SASEGT. V lost 4 bases and J lost 4, with 19 bases in between. CDR3 bases: TGTGCCAGCAGTGTTGGGGGGGGCGGCGTCTATAATGAAAAACTGTTTTTT. This codes for CASSVGGGGVYNEKLFF.